Shown below are 7 T cell receptor beta chains from a single sample sequenced in a study of blood T cell repertoires in COVID-19. Only in-frame clones appear in the TCRdb table, and some are missing; sequencing was by immunoSEQ multiplex PCR. The sample records hundreds of thousands of clones, 90% to 95% being singletons. The material sequenced was peripheral blood. All receptors come from a man aged 55-75 years with COVID-19, enrolled during active disease.

This chain uses TRBV9 with TRBJ2-1; D perhaps matches TRBD2 (5 bases). Germline V gene lookup returns CDR1 SGDLS and CDR2 YYNGEE. V shed 4 bases and J shed 10 bases, with 9 bases lying between them. CDR3 size: 11 residues. The CDR3 DNA is TGTGCCAGCAGCCCCTCTAGCGAGCAGTTCTTC. This codes for CASSPSSEQFF.

The genes are TRBV10-1 and TRBJ2-7, with a weak D call TRBD1 (5 bases). V was trimmed by 8 bases and J by 4 bases, leaving 30 bases between them. From germline, CDR1 is WNHNN and CDR2 SYGVQD (reference sequence). This CDR3 region has 18 residues. The CDR3 DNA follows: TGCGCCAGCGGTCCTCCCCTCTACCCCAGGGTGGGGAATTACGAGCAGTACTTC. The encoded protein is CASGPPLYPRVGNYEQYF.

This clone has a handful of counts. The chain recombines TRBV4-2 with TRBJ1-1; D possibly corresponds to TRBD1 (6 bases). The V gene's germline CDR1 is LGHNA and CDR2 YNFKEQ. This CDR3 spans 13 amino acids. The germline V and J ends were trimmed by 6 bases and 4 bases, with 12 bases remaining between them. CDR3 DNA sequence: TGTGCCAGCAGTATGACAGGTATCACTGAAGCTTTCTTT. This gives the protein CASSMTGITEAFF.

The J gene is TRBJ1-2, the V gene TRBV12-3 or TRBV12-4; TRBD1 is a possible D gene (5 bases). V gave up 5 bases and J gave up 6 bases, with 13 bases separating them. The CDR3 length is 13 residues. The CDR3 spells CASSPRGRNGYTF. CDR3 DNA sequence: TGTGCCAGCAGTCCGCGGGGGAGGAATGGCTACACCTTC.

This clone appeared once. In DNA form, the CDR3 reads TGTGCCAGCAGTCAGACAGGGAACTATGGCTACACCTTC. It yields the protein CASSQTGNYGYTF. The genes are TRBV28 and TRBJ1-2; TRBD1 matches at 7 bases. Germline V gene data show CDR1 as MDHEN and CDR2 as SYDVKM. Trimming took 5 bases from V and 2 from J; bases not matched to a gene: 2. CDR3 length equals 13 residues.

The rearrangement links TRBV19 to TRBJ2-4, with 11 bases fitting TRBD1. CDR1 and CDR2 from the germline V gene are LNHDA and SQIVND (reference sequence). Trimming at V came to 6 bases and at J to 8 bases, leaving 15 bases not matched to a gene. This CDR3 comprises 17 residues. In nucleotides, the CDR3 is TGTGCCAGTAGACCAGCCCGGGACAGGGGGGAGGGAGACATTCAGTACTTC. Translated: CASRPARDRGEGDIQYF.

The chain is built from TRBV11-2 and TRBJ2-2; 8 bases line up with TRBD2. There are 16 residues in the CDR3. CDR1 is SGHAT, CDR2 FQNNGV, per germline. The V segment lost 1 base and the J segment 4 bases; nucleotides outside the gene matches: 5. The CDR3 DNA is TGTGCCAGCAGCTTAGGTGGGACTAGAAGCACCGGGGAGCTGTTTTTT. Its translation is CASSLGGTRSTGELFF.